The TCR beta chain under discussion was sequenced for a study of monozygotic twins with inflammatory bowel disease. TCRdb re-called the 5' RACE reads, yielding one record per CDR3 amino acid sequence without DNA. This sample's table has 150,000 to 200,000 distinct CDR3 sequences. With no T cell sorting beforehand, total RNA was isolated from whole blood. Study conclusions and caveats: Relative clonotype sharing with others was diminished in IBD patients versus healthy twins, particularly with disease activity.

In regard to this clonotype: Its antigen is as yet unknown.

The sequenced material came from blood. This receptor was obtained from a human donor with ulcerative colitis or Crohn's disease, or a healthy co-twin of an affected twin (not recorded which).

The CDR3 region is CASSSSGRTDTQYF. V and J are TRBV6-2 or TRBV6-3 and TRBJ2-3; the TRBD1 assignment by TCRdb is unverifiable without DNA. The germline CDR1 and CDR2 sequences are MNHEY and SVGEGT. The CDR3 totals 14 residues.